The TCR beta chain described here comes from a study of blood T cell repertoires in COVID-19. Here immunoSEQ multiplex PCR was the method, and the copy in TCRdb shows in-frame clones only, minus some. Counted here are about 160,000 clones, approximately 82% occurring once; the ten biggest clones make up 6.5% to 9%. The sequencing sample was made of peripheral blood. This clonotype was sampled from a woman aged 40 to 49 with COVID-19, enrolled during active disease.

The CDR3 region has the DNA TGTGCCAGCAGCCAAGAAGGGCTAGCGGGAGTAGAGACCCAGTACTTC. This codes for CASSQEGLAGVETQYF. The chain links TRBV4-2 to TRBJ2-5; 10 bases align to TRBD2. The ends lost 0 bases at V and 4 bases at J; junction bases unmatched: 5. This CDR3 is 16 amino acids long. Looked up from germline, CDR1 is LGHNA and CDR2 is YNFKEQ.